This is a list of T cell receptor beta chains from one sample in a study of blood T cell repertoires in COVID-19. Libraries were prepared by immunoSEQ multiplex PCR; TCRdb keeps only in-frame clonotypes and omits some of them. The sample includes 450,000 or so clones, 89% seen only once; the top ten take roughly 0.9%. Sequencing was carried out using peripheral blood. The receptors originated from a man aged 18 to 35 with COVID-19, enrolled during active disease. Each CDR3 is given without its conserved first and last residue. Clone sizes are given selectively: once, few, many, or a class where the clone is expanded.

CDR3aa: ASSILTAGGHHEQY
v_gene: TRBV11-2
len: 14
abundance: .
j_gene: TRBJ2-7

CDR3aa: ASSVAPSGRAGETQY
v_gene: TRBV9
len: 15
abundance: .
j_gene: TRBJ2-5

CDR3aa: ASSKNGQGLSYEQY
v_gene: TRBV21-1
len: 14
abundance: .
j_gene: TRBJ2-7

CDR3aa: ATSDLATSGRASKDTQY
v_gene: TRBV24-1
len: 17
abundance: .
j_gene: TRBJ2-3

CDR3aa: ASSLGAALLGNEQY
v_gene: TRBV5-4
len: 14
abundance: .
j_gene: TRBJ2-7

CDR3aa: ASSPYRSQETQY
v_gene: TRBV2
len: 12
abundance: once
j_gene: TRBJ2-5

CDR3aa: VRRFQGLSYNEQF
v_gene: TRBV7-5
len: 13
abundance: .
j_gene: TRBJ2-1

CDR3aa: ASSFGSGQGYNEQF
v_gene: TRBV5-8
len: 14
abundance: .
j_gene: TRBJ2-1

CDR3aa: ASSLGTGVYNEQF
v_gene: TRBV7-6
len: 13
abundance: .
j_gene: TRBJ2-1

CDR3aa: ASRFGGEQY
v_gene: TRBV12-3/TRBV12-4
len: 9
abundance: .
j_gene: TRBJ2-7

CDR3aa: ASSSTGDYGYT
v_gene: TRBV3-1/TRBV3-2
len: 11
abundance: .
j_gene: TRBJ1-2

CDR3aa: ATSDLVLAGTGELF
v_gene: TRBV24-1
len: 14
abundance: once
j_gene: TRBJ2-2

CDR3aa: ATTGGVPNTEAF
v_gene: TRBV6-5
len: 12
abundance: .
j_gene: TRBJ1-1

CDR3aa: ASSQQSRGNLNEQF
v_gene: TRBV23-1
len: 14
abundance: .
j_gene: TRBJ2-1

CDR3aa: ASSLGQGGYNEQF
v_gene: TRBV5-1
len: 13
abundance: .
j_gene: TRBJ2-1

CDR3aa: ASRMERLAGETQY
v_gene: TRBV13
len: 13
abundance: .
j_gene: TRBJ2-5

CDR3aa: ASSPRTSGESYEQY
v_gene: TRBV7-6
len: 14
abundance: .
j_gene: TRBJ2-7

CDR3aa: ASSPVPGGHEQY
v_gene: TRBV5-6
len: 12
abundance: .
j_gene: TRBJ2-7

CDR3aa: ASSPMQQETQY
v_gene: TRBV18
len: 11
abundance: .
j_gene: TRBJ2-5

CDR3aa: ASSIATRANEKLF
v_gene: TRBV19
len: 13
abundance: .
j_gene: TRBJ1-4

CDR3aa: ASSQSGLAGTTDTQY
v_gene: TRBV4-1
len: 15
abundance: .
j_gene: TRBJ2-3

CDR3aa: ASSFAGTSTDTQY
v_gene: TRBV5-1
len: 13
abundance: .
j_gene: TRBJ2-3

CDR3aa: ASSLPMNTEAF
v_gene: TRBV7-8
len: 11
abundance: .
j_gene: TRBJ1-1

CDR3aa: ASSTRQGGGTGELF
v_gene: TRBV7-7
len: 14
abundance: once
j_gene: TRBJ2-2

CDR3aa: ASSDLAATYEQY
v_gene: TRBV2
len: 12
abundance: few
j_gene: TRBJ2-7

CDR3aa: AARRDRDTGELF
v_gene: TRBV23-1
len: 12
abundance: .
j_gene: TRBJ2-2

CDR3aa: ASGSGRLEETQY
v_gene: TRBV5-8
len: 12
abundance: .
j_gene: TRBJ2-5

CDR3aa: ASSTPGGKNEQF
v_gene: TRBV9
len: 12
abundance: .
j_gene: TRBJ2-1

CDR3aa: ATSNAQSGGNVYEQY
v_gene: TRBV24-1
len: 15
abundance: .
j_gene: TRBJ2-7

CDR3aa: ASSFSNEQF
v_gene: TRBV12-3/TRBV12-4
len: 9
abundance: .
j_gene: TRBJ2-1

CDR3aa: AKKGGRFY
v_gene: TRBV10-3
len: 8
abundance: .
j_gene: TRBJ2-4

CDR3aa: ASSSGTGGEKLF
v_gene: TRBV2
len: 12
abundance: .
j_gene: TRBJ1-4

CDR3aa: ASSLGYYNEQF
v_gene: TRBV5-1
len: 11
abundance: .
j_gene: TRBJ2-1

CDR3aa: ASSQDRDETQY
v_gene: TRBV28
len: 11
abundance: .
j_gene: TRBJ2-5

CDR3aa: ASSRAGGGSSPLH
v_gene: TRBV4-2
len: 13
abundance: .
j_gene: TRBJ1-6

CDR3aa: ASSQLQGSGNTIY
v_gene: TRBV14
len: 13
abundance: .
j_gene: TRBJ1-3

CDR3aa: ASSLPLAGSQETQY
v_gene: TRBV11-3
len: 14
abundance: .
j_gene: TRBJ2-5

CDR3aa: ASRETGGLETQY
v_gene: TRBV6-5
len: 12
abundance: many
j_gene: TRBJ2-5

CDR3aa: ASSVVEAGELF
v_gene: TRBV9
len: 11
abundance: .
j_gene: TRBJ2-2

CDR3aa: ASTPVGTDNQPQH
v_gene: TRBV19
len: 13
abundance: .
j_gene: TRBJ1-5

CDR3aa: ASSTTRDRTTDTQY
v_gene: TRBV19
len: 14
abundance: .
j_gene: TRBJ2-3

CDR3aa: ASSIYRRGNNEQF
v_gene: TRBV19
len: 13
abundance: .
j_gene: TRBJ2-1

CDR3aa: ATSSLESGELF
v_gene: TRBV15
len: 11
abundance: .
j_gene: TRBJ2-2

CDR3aa: ASSQDRLAGVNEQF
v_gene: TRBV4-1
len: 14
abundance: once
j_gene: TRBJ2-1

CDR3aa: ASSQEGTSGANEQF
v_gene: TRBV4-1
len: 14
abundance: once
j_gene: TRBJ2-1

CDR3aa: ASSSQGYTSGANVLT
v_gene: TRBV5-6
len: 15
abundance: .
j_gene: TRBJ2-6

CDR3aa: ASKNYAQGGPTGELF
v_gene: TRBV19
len: 15
abundance: .
j_gene: TRBJ2-2

CDR3aa: ASSRGTSGSNEQF
v_gene: TRBV7-9
len: 13
abundance: .
j_gene: TRBJ2-1

CDR3aa: ASSHPSLDRAKETQY
v_gene: TRBV4-1
len: 15
abundance: .
j_gene: TRBJ2-5

CDR3aa: AISESNLGALNTEAF
v_gene: TRBV10-3
len: 15
abundance: .
j_gene: TRBJ1-1

CDR3aa: ASSLSRTEVF
v_gene: TRBV7-3
len: 10
abundance: .
j_gene: TRBJ2-1

CDR3aa: ASGLAAGTGQPQH
v_gene: TRBV12-5
len: 13
abundance: once
j_gene: TRBJ1-5

CDR3aa: ASSYSGQGDEAF
v_gene: TRBV6-6
len: 12
abundance: .
j_gene: TRBJ1-1

CDR3aa: ASSSPRDPYEQY
v_gene: TRBV5-1
len: 12
abundance: .
j_gene: TRBJ2-7

CDR3aa: ASSPLDYGQGSRSTQY
v_gene: TRBV18
len: 16
abundance: .
j_gene: TRBJ2-3